The sequence of this TCR beta chain was determined in a study of blood T cell repertoires in COVID-19. As for the study in general: Nucleic acid was either cDNA or gDNA, and it came from T cells, B-cell-depleted T cells, or PBMCs.

Method: immunoSEQ multiplex PCR; TCRdb's copy keeps in-frame clones and lacks some. The sample shows 110,000 to 150,000 clones, roughly 89% of them seen only once. The sample was PBMCs or T cells enriched from blood (not recorded which). The receptor's source is a man over 45 who had recovered from COVID-19.

CDR3 bases: TGTGCCACCAGCAGTACCCCGGGACAGGGATTCTCTGGGGCCAACGTCCTGACTTTC. Residues: CATSSTPGQGFSGANVLTF. This rearrangement joins TRBV24-1 to TRBJ2-6; TRBD1 agrees at 9 bases. The CDR3 sequence is 19 residues long. J lost 0 bases, V lost 7 bases, and 12 bases had no gene match. Germline values: CDR1 KGHDR, CDR2 SFDVKD.